The T cell receptor beta chain described here comes from a study of OX40 agonist ivuxolimab in advanced cancers. For the study at large: A male proportion of 82.7% was recorded, with mean age approximately 56 years and range about 23 to 80. Patients with prior anti-PD-1, anti-PD-L1 or anti-CTLA-4 therapy were eligible; roughly 40% had some.

The method was immunoSEQ multiplex PCR; TCRdb's version includes in-frame clones alone and lacks a portion of them. The table records about 64,000 clones, 75% to 90% of them present only once. This CDR3 has 14 amino acids. Trimming left V 6 bases short and J 5 bases short, with 14 bases between. The germline gives CDR1 KGHSH, CDR2 LQKENI. Samples of blood were obtained at baseline, on cycle 4 day 1, and on cycle 7 day 1. Source: CD4+ or CD8+ T cells sorted from blood, taken in a trial of the OX40 agonist ivuxolimab. V and J are TRBV18 and TRBJ2-1, with D possibly being TRBD2 (5 bases). This TCR was sampled from an adult with an advanced solid tumor such as melanoma, head and neck, liver or kidney cancer. The CDR3 DNA is TGTGCCAGCTCCCCATCGACTACTCACAATGAGCAGTTCTTC. The encoded protein is CASSPSTTHNEQFF.